The 30 T cell receptor beta chains given below trace back to one sample, sequenced in a study of OX40 agonist ivuxolimab in advanced cancers. Data came from immunoSEQ multiplex PCR; TCRdb stores just in-frame clones and leaves some out. The table has about 61,000 clones, roughly four fifths seen once. The specimen was CD4+ or CD8+ T cells sorted from blood, collected in a trial of the OX40 agonist ivuxolimab. The receptors originated from an adult with an advanced solid tumor such as melanoma, head and neck, liver or kidney cancer.

As DNA, the CDR3 is TGCGCCAGCAGCCCCCGGACTAGCGGAGAGACCCAGTACTTC. Its protein product is CASSPRTSGETQYF. The chain employs TRBV5-1 and TRBJ2-5; 10 nucleotides agree with TRBD2. Germline V lookup: CDR1 SGHRS, CDR2 YFSETQ. The CDR3 spans 14 residues. V gave up 4 bases and J gave up 4 bases; unmatched junction bases: 4.

The chain joins TRBV10-3 to TRBJ1-1; D possibly corresponds to TRBD1 (5 bases). This CDR3 has 15 residues. The V gene lost 11 bases and the J gene lost 5 bases, with 24 bases spanning the gap. From germline, CDR1 is ENHRY and CDR2 SYGVKD. The CDR3 nucleotides read TGTGCCCTTAGACCTCCGAGCAGGGAAGGTACTGAAGCTTTCTTT. This translates into CALRPPSREGTEAFF.

The chain recombines TRBV9 with TRBJ1-6; D possibly corresponds to TRBD1 (5 bases). Germline V lookup: CDR1 SGDLS, CDR2 YYNGEE. The CDR3 contains 14 residues. V was trimmed by 1 base and J by 8 bases, leaving 10 bases between them. CDR3 protein: CASSVSGGYSPLHF. CDR3 nucleotides: TGTGCCAGCAGCGTATCGGGGGGGTATTCACCCCTCCACTTT.

This rearrangement joins TRBV6-5 to TRBJ1-2; D remains ambiguous. The V gene lost 8 bases and the J gene lost 4 bases, with 17 bases spanning the gap. CDR3 length: 14 residues. In germline, CDR1 is MNHEY, CDR2 SVGAGI. This CDR3 is CASGPGELAYGYTF. The CDR3 DNA sequence: TGTGCCAGCGGACCCGGGGAACTAGCCTATGGCTACACCTTC.

J is TRBJ2-1 and V is TRBV7-2; 7 bases line up with TRBD2. Germline-derived CDR1 and CDR2 are SGHTA and FQGNSA. J gave up 7 bases and V 1 base, and 16 bases lay outside the gene matches. The CDR3 is made up of 18 amino acids. CDR3 DNA sequence: TGTGCCAGCAGCTTAGACCCCCCTAGTCCCGGGGGGATTAATGAGCAGTTCTTC. Its protein product is CASSLDPPSPGGINEQFF.

The chain's CDR3 is CASTTGNTEAFF. The CDR3 region has the DNA TGTGCCAGCACAACGGGGAACACTGAAGCTTTCTTT. The chain couples TRBV6-1 to TRBJ1-1; D remains unclear. Germline CDR1 is MNHNS and CDR2 is SASEGT. The V gene lost 7 bases and the J gene lost 1 base, with 7 bases spanning the gap. The CDR3 has 12 amino acids.

This clone has only a few counts. The CDR3 DNA reads as TGTGCCAGCAGCGCTGAGAACCACCAAGAGACCCAGTACTTC. This gives the protein CASSAENHQETQYF. J is TRBJ2-5 and V is TRBV6-5, with D unresolved. The germline V gene has CDR1 MNHEY and CDR2 SVGAGI. Between the trimmed V and J ends, which lost 6 bases and 0 bases, there was a span of 11 bases. This CDR3 comprises 14 residues.

J is TRBJ2-7 and V is TRBV7-9; 7 nucleotides align to TRBD1. Trimming took 4 bases from V and 4 from J; bases not matched to a gene: 7. The CDR3 covers 14 residues. The germline V gene encodes CDR1 SEHNR and CDR2 FQNEAQ (reference sequence). CDR3 in DNA: TGTGCCAGCAGCTCGTCGACAGGGATTTACGAGCAGTACTTC. Encoded protein: CASSSSTGIYEQYF.

This chain uses TRBV6-1 with TRBJ2-3; D not resolved. Trimming removed 6 bases from V and 0 bases from J, with 10 bases in between. The CDR3 has 14 residues. Looked up from germline, CDR1 is MNHNS and CDR2 is SASEGT. The DNA of the CDR3 is TGTGCCAGCAGGTACGCGAGGAGCACAGATACGCAGTATTTT. It is translated as CASRYARSTDTQYF.

This clone appeared a few times. V is TRBV27 and J is TRBJ1-6; D perhaps matches TRBD1 (6 bases). With 6 bases removed from V and 8 bases from J, the gap between germline ends came to 17 bases. Germline V gives CDR1 MNHEY, CDR2 SMNVEV (reference sequence). This CDR3 is built from 15 residues. Written as DNA, the CDR3 is TGTGCCAGCAGGAAAGGTCAGGGGAGTGATTCACCCCTCCACTTT. Protein sequence: CASRKGQGSDSPLHF.

The genes are TRBV7-3 and TRBJ2-2; a weak D match, TRBD2 (6 bases). V lost 3 bases to trimming and J lost 1 base, with 12 bases between them. The CDR3 is 16 amino acids. Germline V CDR1 and CDR2: SGHTA, FQGTGA. CDR3 protein: CASSLLPGGNTGELFF. In nucleotides, the CDR3 is TGTGCCAGCAGCTTGCTACCCGGGGGGAACACCGGGGAGCTGTTTTTT.

The sample holds one count of this clone. V usage is TRBV2 and J usage is TRBJ1-6; unclear D gene. The V gene's germline CDR1 is SNHLY and CDR2 FYNNEI. V gave up 1 base and J gave up 5 bases, with 18 bases separating them. The CDR3 has 18 amino acids. CDR3 amino acids: CASSEVARSRFNNSPLHF. The CDR3 DNA reads TGTGCCAGCAGTGAAGTCGCCCGATCTCGGTTCAATAATTCACCCCTCCACTTT. The variable domain in full, completed from reference TRBV2 and TRBJ1-6, reads EPEVTQTPSHQVTQMGQEVILRCVPISNHLYFYWYRQILGQKVEFLVSFYNNEISEKSEIFDDQFSVERPDGSNFTLKIRSTKLEDSAMYFCASSEVARSRFNNSPLHFGNGTRLTVT.

This chain uses TRBV7-2 with TRBJ2-2; 8 bases are a match to TRBD2. The ends lost 2 bases at V and 2 bases at J; junction bases unmatched: 4. The CDR3 extends over 16 amino acids. Germline CDR1 SGHTA, CDR2 FQGNSA. The CDR3 spells CASSLTGGANTGELFF. CDR3 bases: TGTGCCAGCAGCTTAACCGGGGGGGCTAACACCGGGGAGCTGTTTTTT. Based on the CDR3 plus reference TRBV7-2 and TRBJ2-2, the full variable domain is GAGVSQSPSNKVTEKGKDVELRCDPISGHTALYWYRQSLGQGLEFLIYFQGNSAPDKSGLPSDRFSAERTGGSVSTLTIQRTQQEDSAVYLCASSLTGGANTGELFFGEGSRLTVL.

This chain joins TRBV2 and TRBJ2-2; D may be TRBD2 (5 bases). V was pared by 8 bases and J by 4 bases, with 11 bases between. Germline V gene sequence: CDR1 SNHLY, CDR2 FYNNEI. This CDR3 region has 13 residues. CDR3 protein: CASRVEGTGELFF. The CDR3 bases are TGTGCCAGCCGGGTCGAGGGCACCGGGGAGCTGTTTTTT.

This clone came up once. The rearrangement links TRBV9 to TRBJ1-2; D remains ambiguous. Trimming left V 4 bases short and J 5 bases short, with 9 bases between. The CDR3 contains 12 residues. CDR1 SGDLS and CDR2 YYNGEE come from the germline V gene. Written as DNA, the CDR3 is TGTGCCAGCAGCCCTCGCGGTTATGGCTACACCTTC. Protein product: CASSPRGYGYTF. Together with reference TRBV9 and TRBJ1-2, the CDR3 gives the full variable domain: DSGVTQTPKHLITATGQRVTLRCSPRSGDLSVYWYQQSLDQGLQFLIQYYNGEERAKGNILERFSAQQFPDLHSELNLSSLELGDSALYFCASSPRGYGYTFGSGTRLTVV.

V usage is TRBV5-5 and J usage is TRBJ2-7, with 9 bases aligning to TRBD1. This CDR3 region has 14 residues. The germline V gene has CDR1 SGHKS and CDR2 YYEKEE (reference sequence). Unmatched junction bases numbered 7, after V lost 5 bases and J lost 4 bases. The CDR3 nucleotides read TGTGCCAGCAGGGCGGGGACAGGGATATACGAGCAGTACTTC. Protein product: CASRAGTGIYEQYF.

The chain uses TRBV18 and TRBJ2-7, with D maybe TRBD1 (5 bases). The CDR3 is 12 residues long. The V end lost 4 bases, the J end lost 4 bases, and 8 bases lay between the germline ends. From germline, CDR1 is KGHSH and CDR2 LQKENI. CDR3 coding DNA: TGTGCCAGCTCACAACAGGATTACGAGCAGTACTTC. Translating gives CASSQQDYEQYF.

The V call is TRBV19, the J call TRBJ2-5, with a weak D call TRBD2 (6 bases). This CDR3 region has 11 residues. CDR1 LNHDA and CDR2 SQIVND come from the germline V gene (reference sequence). Trimming removed 6 bases from V and 7 bases from J, with 9 bases in between. CDR3 sequence (DNA): TGTGCCAGTAGAAACGGGGGGACCCAGTACTTC. This translates into CASRNGGTQYF. The whole variable domain, remainder taken from reference TRBV19 and TRBJ2-5, is DGGITQSPKYLFRKEGQNVTLSCEQNLNHDAMYWYRQDPGQGLRLIYYSQIVNDFQKGDIAEGYSVSREKKESFPLTVTSAQKNPTAFYLCASRNGGTQYFGPGTRLLVL.

This rearrangement joins TRBV19 to TRBJ1-4; D may be TRBD1 (6 bases). The CDR3 extends over 14 amino acids. Germline CDR1 is LNHDA and CDR2 is SQIVND (reference sequence). Deletions cut 5 bases from V and 8 bases from J, with 15 bases between. The CDR3 protein is CASSVQGGTEKLFF. The CDR3 region has the DNA TGTGCCAGTAGTGTACAGGGAGGGACGGAAAAACTGTTTTTT.

The V and J genes are TRBV6-4 and TRBJ1-2, with a weak D call TRBD1 (6 bases). Germline CDR1 reads MRHNA; CDR2 reads SNTAGT. CDR3 length: 14 amino acids. V lost 4 bases, J lost 5 bases, and 14 bases lay in between. CDR3 bases: TGTGCCAGCAGTGTCAACCCGAGGGGGTATGGCTACACCTTC. Its protein is CASSVNPRGYGYTF.

This clone was seen a few times. The rearrangement joins TRBV5-6 to TRBJ1-5; no clear D gene. The V gene's germline CDR1 is SGHDT and CDR2 YYEEEE. This CDR3 spans 14 amino acids. The germline V and J ends were trimmed by 1 base and 2 bases, with 7 bases remaining between them. The CDR3 nucleotides read TGTGCCAGCAGCTTGTTCAAGGGCAATCAGCCCCAGCATTTT. This gives the protein CASSLFKGNQPQHF.

The rearrangement links TRBV4-3 to TRBJ2-7; TRBD2 aligns across 11 bases. V was clipped by 4 bases and J by 3 bases; unmatched bases: 5. CDR3 length: 15 amino acids. CDR1 and CDR2 from the germline V gene are LGHNA and YSLEER. The CDR3 spells CASSRGTSGFYEQYF. The CDR3 DNA sequence: TGCGCCAGCAGCCGGGGGACTAGCGGCTTCTACGAGCAGTACTTC.

The gene calls are TRBV27 and TRBJ2-3; the D gene is possibly TRBD2 (5 bases). With 8 bases removed from V and 6 bases from J, the gap between germline ends came to 15 bases. CDR3 length: 13 residues. Looked up from germline, CDR1 is MNHEY and CDR2 is SMNVEV (reference sequence). The CDR3 DNA reads TGTGCCAGCGTCGCCCCCAGGAGGGATACGCAGTATTTT. Encoded protein: CASVAPRRDTQYF.

The chain combines TRBV5-5 with TRBJ2-7; TRBD1 is a possible D gene (6 bases). Trimming took off 1 base at V and 2 bases at J, with 13 bases between the two ends. Germline CDR1 is SGHKS and CDR2 is YYEKEE (reference sequence). The CDR3 extends over 15 amino acids. CDR3 nucleotide sequence: TGTGCCAGCAGCTTGTCTGGACAGCGAACCTACGAGCAGTACTTC. Translation gives CASSLSGQRTYEQYF. Looking up the rest from reference TRBV5-5 and TRBJ2-7 gives the full variable domain: DAGVTQSPTHLIKTRGQQVTLRCSPISGHKSVSWYQQVLGQGPQFIFQYYEKEERGRGNFPDRFSARQFPNYSSELNVNALLLGDSALYLCASSLSGQRTYEQYFGPGTRLTVT.

The chain links TRBV5-8 to TRBJ1-5; D unresolved. CDR3 length: 14 residues. The V gene lost 4 bases and the J gene lost 7 bases, with 15 bases spanning the gap. The germline V gene encodes CDR1 SGHTS and CDR2 YDEGEE. CDR3 DNA sequence: TGTGCCAGCAGCATCCATGCAGTGGGGCAGCCCCAGCATTTT. Translated, it gives CASSIHAVGQPQHF.

This clone was detected once. The V call is TRBV5-1, the J call TRBJ1-1; TRBD1 matches 10 bases. The J segment lost 6 bases and the V segment lost 2 bases, leaving 7 bases of the junction unmatched. The CDR3 contains 15 residues. From germline, CDR1 is SGHRS and CDR2 YFSETQ. CDR3 region: CASSLMGQGLSEAFF. CDR3 bases: TGCGCCAGCAGCTTAATGGGACAGGGGTTATCTGAAGCTTTCTTT.

This clone has more than one count but fewer than ten. The V call is TRBV5-5, the J call TRBJ2-1; no clear D. The V gene's germline CDR1 is SGHKS and CDR2 YYEKEE (reference sequence). The V end was cut by 0 bases, the J end by 2 bases, with 3 bases between. The CDR3 consists of 13 residues. The CDR3 DNA follows: TGTGCCAGCAGCTTGGACCCCTACAATGAGCAGTTCTTC. Translated: CASSLDPYNEQFF.

The chain uses TRBV5-4 and TRBJ2-5, with a tentative D call TRBD2 (5 bases). The CDR3 spans 14 residues. Germline V gene lookup returns CDR1 SGHNT and CDR2 YYREEE (reference sequence). V shed 4 bases and J shed 1 base, with 11 bases lying between them. Here the CDR3 DNA reads TGTGCCAGCAGCCTACTAGACCGCCAAGAGACCCAGTACTTC. Translation gives CASSLLDRQETQYF. The complete variable domain, with remaining parts taken from reference TRBV5-4 and TRBJ2-5, reads ETGVTQSPTHLIKTRGQQVTLRCSSQSGHNTVSWYQQALGQGPQFIFQYYREEENGRGNFPPRFSGLQFPNYSSELNVNALELDDSALYLCASSLLDRQETQYFGPGTRLLVL.

This clone appeared once. The chain links TRBV5-1 to TRBJ2-3; 7 nucleotides line up with TRBD2. In germline, CDR1 is SGHRS, CDR2 YFSETQ. V lost 3 bases, J lost 0 bases, and 13 bases stayed unmatched. There are 18 residues in the CDR3. The CDR3 region is CASSSGQGGLGSTDTQYF. The CDR3 DNA reads TGCGCCAGCAGCTCGGGCCAGGGCGGACTAGGTAGCACAGATACGCAGTATTTT.

The rearrangement links TRBV10-3 to TRBJ1-1, with 7 bases lining up with TRBD1. CDR3 length: 14 amino acids. V lost 6 bases, J lost 1 base, and 5 bases stayed unmatched. CDR1 and CDR2 from the germline V gene are ENHRY and SYGVKD. The CDR3 loop reads CAISSQGTNTEAFF. The CDR3 DNA reads as TGTGCCATCAGCTCACAGGGGACGAACACTGAAGCTTTCTTT.